These 22 T cell receptor beta chains were sequenced from one sample in a study of identical twins. TCRdb analysed the 5' RACE reads with MiXCR anew, one entry per CDR3 protein. The sample yields about 470,000 distinct CDR3 sequences, 20% to 25% seen once. This sample also appeared in a second study, on T cells expressing NK-cell markers.

The sample consisted of CD4+ T cells sorted from blood. The receptors stem from a young woman in good health.

This clonotype has ten or more counts. CDR3 residues: CASSLRAGRQSYNEQFF. The CDR3 region has the DNA TGCGCCAGCAGCTTGAGGGCCGGGAGGCAATCCTACAATGAGCAGTTCTTC. The rearrangement uses TRBV5-1 and TRBJ2-1; 7 nucleotides match TRBD2. Germline loops: CDR1 SGHRS, CDR2 YFSETQ. CDR3 length: 17 amino acids. The V segment lost 1 base and the J segment 1 base; nucleotides outside the gene matches: 8.

This clonotype was detected a few times. The gene calls are TRBV7-9 and TRBJ2-7; 7 bases fit TRBD2. This CDR3 is 15 amino acids long. CDR1 and CDR2 (germline): SEHNR, FQNEAQ (reference sequence). The V and J ends lost 5 bases and 2 bases, in that order; junction bases with no gene match: 9. The CDR3 DNA reads TGTGCCAGCAGCCAATCGATAGCGGGCACCTACGAGCAGTACTTC. The encoded protein is CASSQSIAGTYEQYF. Variable domain in full (rest from reference TRBV7-9 and TRBJ2-7): DTGVSQNPRHKITKRGQNVTFRCDPISEHNRLYWYRQTLGQGPEFLTYFQNEAQLEKSRLLSDRFSAERPKGSFSTLEIQRTEQGDSAMYLCASSQSIAGTYEQYFGPGTRLTVT.

In its sample, this clonotype was seen many times. The chain is built from TRBV10-3 and TRBJ2-7; TRBD2 aligns across 9 bases. Germline CDR1 and CDR2: ENHRY and SYGVKD. With 3 bases clipped from V and 3 bases from J, the junction kept 9 bases outside the gene matches. This CDR3 contains 16 residues. CDR3 sequence (DNA): TGTGCCATCAGTGATCAGCGGGGGGCCATTTACTACGAGCAGTACTTC. Amino acids: CAISDQRGAIYYEQYF.

This clonotype was seen a handful of times. The genes are TRBV9 and TRBJ2-3; D is undetermined. Germline V gene lookup returns CDR1 SGDLS and CDR2 YYNGEE. This CDR3 is 14 amino acids long. Trimming removed 0 bases at V and 5 bases at J, with 10 bases between. Written as DNA, the CDR3 is TGTGCCAGCAGCGTAGAGAACTACGGAGATACGCAGTATTTT. This codes for CASSVENYGDTQYF.

The V gene is TRBV5-6, the J gene TRBJ2-7; D call uncertain. V was trimmed by 3 bases and J by 2 bases, leaving 15 bases between them. Per germline, CDR1 SGHDT and CDR2 YYEEEE. This CDR3 has 15 amino acids. The CDR3 region is CASSYGILGTYEQYF. The CDR3 region has the DNA TGTGCCAGCAGCTATGGGATATTGGGTACCTACGAGCAGTACTTC.

This clonotype was observed a few times. The chain carries TRBV20-1 and TRBJ2-2; 10 bases line up with TRBD1. Germline values: CDR1 DFQATT, CDR2 SNEGSKA (reference sequence). The V gene end was trimmed by 8 bases and the J gene end by 3 bases; junction bases not matched to a gene: 3. The CDR3 has 13 amino acids. The CDR3 DNA reads TGCAGTACCGGGACAGGGGACACCGGGGAGCTGTTTTTT. Translating gives CSTGTGDTGELFF.

V gene TRBV20-1 combines with J gene TRBJ2-7, with D hard to call. Looked up from germline, CDR1 is DFQATT and CDR2 is SNEGSKA (reference sequence). This CDR3 contains 11 residues. V shed 1 base and J shed 3 bases, with 4 bases lying between them. CDR3 coding DNA: TGCAGTGCTAGAGCGGACTACGAGCAGTACTTC. Translated: CSARADYEQYF.

The chain carries TRBV5-1 and TRBJ2-2, with 13 bases that match TRBD2. This CDR3 spans 16 amino acids. Trimming removed 4 bases from V and 5 bases from J; junction bases left unmatched: 5. Germline V gene data show CDR1 as SGHRS and CDR2 as YFSETQ. The CDR3 DNA reads as TGCGCCAGCAGCATGGGACTAGCGGGGTCAACCGGGGAGCTGTTTTTT. This translates into CASSMGLAGSTGELFF.

In this sample, this clonotype turned up a few times. This chain joins TRBV6-5 and TRBJ2-2; unclear D gene. The CDR3 has 14 amino acids. V was trimmed by 0 bases and J by 4 bases, leaving 6 bases between them. Germline V gene sequence: CDR1 MNHEY, CDR2 SVGAGI. The CDR3 DNA reads TGTGCCAGCAGTTACTCGGTGGGCACCGGGGAGCTGTTTTTT. Translated, it gives CASSYSVGTGELFF.

The table lists this clonotype with a few counts. This chain uses TRBV5-1 with TRBJ1-1; the D is unclear. The V end was cut by 0 bases, the J end by 2 bases, with 20 bases between. The CDR3 contains 18 residues. The germline CDR1 and CDR2 sequences are SGHRS and YFSETQ. The DNA for the CDR3 is TGCGCCAGCAGCTTGGCCACCTTCGGCCCAACAGTTAACACTGAAGCTTTCTTT. Protein sequence: CASSLATFGPTVNTEAFF. The full variable domain, with the rest looked up from reference TRBV5-1 and TRBJ1-1, is KAGVTQTPRYLIKTRGQQVTLSCSPISGHRSVSWYQQTPGQGLQFLFEYFSETQRNKGNFPGRFSGRQFSNSRSEMNVSTLELGDSALYLCASSLATFGPTVNTEAFFGQGTRLTVV.

The chain has TRBV7-9 and TRBJ1-1, with D possibly TRBD1 on 5 matching bases. Germline V lookup: CDR1 SEHNR, CDR2 FQNEAQ (reference sequence). V lost 5 bases to trimming and J lost 0 bases, with 16 bases between them. The CDR3 has 16 residues. The CDR3 DNA sequence: TGTGCCAGCAGCGCGAACGGGGGAGCCATGAACACTGAAGCTTTCTTT. The encoded protein is CASSANGGAMNTEAFF.

The gene calls are TRBV18 and TRBJ1-1; D ambiguous. CDR3 size: 11 residues. Germline V gene data show CDR1 as KGHSH and CDR2 as LQKENI. The V gene lost 3 bases and the J gene lost 7 bases, with 6 bases spanning the gap. The CDR3 DNA reads as TGTGCCAGCTCACCTATGGATGAAGCTTTCTTT. This translates into CASSPMDEAFF.

This chain links TRBV7-2 with TRBJ2-7; D perhaps matches TRBD2 (6 bases). The CDR3 extends over 15 amino acids. The V gene lost 3 bases and the J gene lost 3 bases, with 15 bases spanning the gap. Germline assignment: CDR1 SGHTA and CDR2 FQGNSA. The CDR3 DNA reads as TGTGCCAGCAGCTTGGGGGGTTCGGTAAACTACGAGCAGTACTTC. Encoded protein: CASSLGGSVNYEQYF. Combining the CDR3 with reference TRBV7-2 and TRBJ2-7 gives the whole variable domain GAGVSQSPSNKVTEKGKDVELRCDPISGHTALYWYRQSLGQGLEFLIYFQGNSAPDKSGLPSDRFSAERTGGSVSTLTIQRTQQEDSAVYLCASSLGGSVNYEQYFGPGTRLTVT.

This clonotype has only a few counts. The CDR3 region has the DNA TGCAGTGTAATAAAGAACACTGAAGCTTTCTTT. This gives the protein CSVIKNTEAFF. The chain joins TRBV20-1 to TRBJ1-1, with D hard to call. Germline values: CDR1 DFQATT, CDR2 SNEGSKA (reference sequence). Trimming pared 7 bases from V and 1 base from J, leaving 7 bases between. This CDR3 has 11 residues.

This clonotype was seen more than once but under ten times. The V call is TRBV20-1, the J call TRBJ1-2, with 7 bases that match TRBD1. The CDR3 spans 12 residues. V lost 5 bases, J lost 6 bases, and 6 bases stayed unmatched. Germline V gene lookup returns CDR1 DFQATT and CDR2 SNEGSKA (reference sequence). CDR3 DNA: TGCAGTGCTTACAACAGGGGCGATGGCTACACCTTC. Amino acids: CSAYNRGDGYTF.

The chain combines TRBV12-3 or TRBV12-4 with TRBJ2-1; no firm D call. CDR3 length equals 12 residues. V was pared by 6 bases and J by 8 bases, with 11 bases between. As DNA, the CDR3 is TGTGCCAGCAGCCCTCTTACAGATGAGCAGTTCTTC. Protein: CASSPLTDEQFF.

The rearrangement joins TRBV12-3 or TRBV12-4 to TRBJ2-2; D unresolved. V was shortened by 0 bases and J by 2 bases, with 13 bases between the two germline ends. This CDR3 is built from 17 residues. In DNA form, the CDR3 reads TGTGCCAGCAGTTTAGCGTCGGCCTCTTATAACACCGGGGAGCTGTTTTTT. Translation: CASSLASASYNTGELFF.

This clonotype was found a few times. The V gene is TRBV15, the J gene TRBJ2-2; TRBD2 might be the D (5 bases). V dropped 2 bases and J dropped 8 bases, with 15 bases sitting between them. From germline, CDR1 is LNHNV and CDR2 YYDKDF (reference sequence). This CDR3 is 15 amino acids long. The DNA for the CDR3 is TGTGCCACCAGCAGACGAGGACGGGGAGCTGGGGAGCTGTTTTTT. It yields the protein CATSRRGRGAGELFF.

The V call is TRBV25-1, the J call TRBJ2-1; a possible D gene is TRBD2 (5 bases). The CDR3 has 15 residues. V lost 3 bases and J lost 7, with 16 bases in between. Germline V lookup: CDR1 MGHDK, CDR2 SYGVNS. The CDR3 nucleotides read TGTGCCAGCAGTGATCCCGTCCGGGGTGATAATGAGCAGTTCTTC. The encoded protein is CASSDPVRGDNEQFF.

On this clonotype: An end of the junction differs from the germline gene, which may be a read error. The genes are TRBV20-1 and TRBJ2-3; 10 bases match TRBD1. The CDR3 contains 13 residues. The V gene's germline CDR1 is DFQATT and CDR2 SNEGSKA (reference sequence). CDR3 residues: CSAGDRGLDTQYF. For the CDR3, the DNA is TGCAGTGCTGGAGACAGGGGGCTTGATACGCAGTATTTT.

The gene calls are TRBV7-3 and TRBJ2-1; TRBD2 matches at 12 bases. Losses at the gene ends were 2 bases for V and 12 bases for J; bases not matched to a gene: 5. The CDR3 runs to 14 residues. Germline V gene data show CDR1 as SGHTA and CDR2 as FQGTGA. For the CDR3, the DNA is TGTGCCAGCAGCTTAGGACTAGCGGGGTCCAGGCAGTTCTTC. Its protein product is CASSLGLAGSRQFF. Together with reference TRBV7-3 and TRBJ2-1, the CDR3 gives the full variable domain: GAGVSQTPSNKVTEKGKYVELRCDPISGHTALYWYRQSLGQGPEFLIYFQGTGAADDSGLPNDRFFAVRPEGSVSTLKIQRTERGDSAVYLCASSLGLAGSRQFFGPGTRLTVL.

V and J are TRBV7-2 and TRBJ1-2; D call uncertain. Deletions cut 2 bases from V and 2 bases from J, with 6 bases between. The CDR3 is 13 residues long. In germline, CDR1 is SGHTA, CDR2 FQGNSA. The DNA for the CDR3 is TGTGCCAGCAGCTTATTCAGCAACTATGGCTACACCTTC. Translation: CASSLFSNYGYTF.